This T cell receptor beta chain comes out of a study of CD8+CD57+ T cells in acquired aplastic anemia. Many counts were recorded for this clonotype. From germline, CDR1 is WNHNN and CDR2 SYGVQD (reference sequence). The V end was cut by 3 bases, the J end by 0 bases, with 11 bases between. The CDR3 has 15 amino acids. Previously, flow cytometry had revealed CD8+CD57+ cell expansion in the patients chosen for sequencing. Genomic DNA was employed as the template in profiling TCR beta VDJ and CDR3. Each CDR3 protein is one row after TCRdb ran MiXCR on the reads. The sample includes hundreds of thousands of distinct CDR3 sequences, under 40% of them seen just once.

The genes are TRBV10-1 and TRBJ1-1; D unresolved. The sequence was collected from a human donor with aplastic anemia. The sequenced sample was sorted CD4+, CD8+, or CD8+CD57+ T cells (not recorded which) from PBMCs. The CDR3 coding sequence is TGCGCCAGCAGTGATTCGACGGCCATGAACACTGAAGCTTTCTTT. Translation: CASSDSTAMNTEAFF.